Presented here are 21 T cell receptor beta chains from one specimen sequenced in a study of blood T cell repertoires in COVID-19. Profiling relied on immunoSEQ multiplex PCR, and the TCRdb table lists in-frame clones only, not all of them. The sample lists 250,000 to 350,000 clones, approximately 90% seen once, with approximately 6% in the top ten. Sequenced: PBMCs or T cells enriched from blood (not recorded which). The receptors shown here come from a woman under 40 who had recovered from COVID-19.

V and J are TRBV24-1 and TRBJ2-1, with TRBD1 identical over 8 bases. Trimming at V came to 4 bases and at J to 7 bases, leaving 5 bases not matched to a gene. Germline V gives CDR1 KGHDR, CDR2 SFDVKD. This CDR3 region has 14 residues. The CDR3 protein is CATSEGQGRNEQFF. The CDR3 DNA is TGTGCCACCAGTGAAGGACAGGGTAGGAATGAGCAGTTCTTC.

The CDR3 loop is CASSSDLTRQGRNSPLHF. DNA for the CDR3: TGTGCCAGCAGTTCCGACTTAACCCGACAGGGGCGGAATTCACCCCTCCACTTT. The chain joins TRBV27 to TRBJ1-6, with 8 bases aligning to TRBD1. The CDR3 is 18 residues long. Germline V CDR1 and CDR2: MNHEY, SMNVEV (reference sequence). With 4 bases clipped from V and 7 bases from J, the junction kept 15 bases outside the gene matches.

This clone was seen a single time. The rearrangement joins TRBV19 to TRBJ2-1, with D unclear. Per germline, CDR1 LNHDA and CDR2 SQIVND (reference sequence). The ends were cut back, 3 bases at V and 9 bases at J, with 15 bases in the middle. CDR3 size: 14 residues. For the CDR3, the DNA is TGTGCCAGTAGTATCGTAGTCGCATGGAGTGAGCAGTTCTTC. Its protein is CASSIVVAWSEQFF.

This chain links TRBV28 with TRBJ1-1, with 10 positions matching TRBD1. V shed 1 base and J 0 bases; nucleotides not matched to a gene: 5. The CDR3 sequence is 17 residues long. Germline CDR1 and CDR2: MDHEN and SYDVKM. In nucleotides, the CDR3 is TGTGCCAGCAGTTTATCCGGGACAGGGGCCATGAACACTGAAGCTTTCTTT. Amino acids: CASSLSGTGAMNTEAFF.

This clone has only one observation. CDR3 DNA: TGCGCCAGCAGCCAAGTGGCCTCGGGAAGAATGTTTTTT. It translates to CASSQVASGRMFF. The chain links TRBV4-3 to TRBJ1-4; D gene unclear. Trimming took off 1 base at V and 15 bases at J, with 15 bases between the two ends. The CDR3 is 13 amino acids. Germline V gives CDR1 LGHNA, CDR2 YSLEER.

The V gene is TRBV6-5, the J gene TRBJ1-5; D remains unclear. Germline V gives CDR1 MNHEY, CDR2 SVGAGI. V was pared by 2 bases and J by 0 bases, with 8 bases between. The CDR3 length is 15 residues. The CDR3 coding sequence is TGTGCCAGCAGTTACGCACAGAATAGCAATCAGCCCCAGCATTTT. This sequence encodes CASSYAQNSNQPQHF.

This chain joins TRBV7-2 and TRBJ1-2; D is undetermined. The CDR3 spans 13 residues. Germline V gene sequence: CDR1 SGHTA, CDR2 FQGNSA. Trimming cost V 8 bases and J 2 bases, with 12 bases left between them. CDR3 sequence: CASPNGANYGYTF. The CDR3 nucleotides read TGTGCCAGCCCTAACGGAGCCAACTATGGCTACACCTTC.

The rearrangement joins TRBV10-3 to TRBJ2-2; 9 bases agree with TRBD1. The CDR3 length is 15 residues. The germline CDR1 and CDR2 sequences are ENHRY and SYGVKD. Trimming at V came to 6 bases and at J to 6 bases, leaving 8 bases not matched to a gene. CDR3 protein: CAISTTGGAAGELFF. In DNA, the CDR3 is TGTGCCATCAGCACTACAGGGGGCGCAGCCGGGGAGCTGTTTTTT.

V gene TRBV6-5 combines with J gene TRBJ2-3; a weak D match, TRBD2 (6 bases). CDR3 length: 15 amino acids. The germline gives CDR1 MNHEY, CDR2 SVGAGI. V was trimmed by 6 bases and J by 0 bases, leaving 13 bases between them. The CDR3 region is CASREVAVSTDTQYF. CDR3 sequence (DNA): TGTGCCAGCAGAGAGGTAGCGGTTAGCACAGATACGCAGTATTTT.

CDR3 coding DNA: TGTGCCAGCAGCTTAGCTACCAACCTCTATAGCAATCAGCCCCAGCATTTT. Translation gives CASSLATNLYSNQPQHF. The chain recombines TRBV7-2 with TRBJ1-5; D uncertain. CDR1 and CDR2 (germline): SGHTA, FQGNSA. Trimming cost V 0 bases and J 0 bases, with 12 bases left between them. This CDR3 has 17 residues.

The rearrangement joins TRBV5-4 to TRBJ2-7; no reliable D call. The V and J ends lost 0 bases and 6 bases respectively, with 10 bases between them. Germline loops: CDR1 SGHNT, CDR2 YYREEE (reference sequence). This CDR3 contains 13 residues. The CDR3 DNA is TGTGCCAGCAGCTTGGCCGAATCGGTCGAGCAGTACTTC. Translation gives CASSLAESVEQYF.

This CDR3 reads CAISPTPGQGTYGYTF. For the CDR3, the DNA is TGTGCCATCAGCCCAACCCCGGGACAGGGTACCTATGGCTACACCTTC. The V and J genes are TRBV10-3 and TRBJ1-2, with 9 bases matching TRBD1. Looked up from germline, CDR1 is ENHRY and CDR2 is SYGVKD. V shed 6 bases, J shed 4 bases, and the junction held 12 bases outside the gene matches. This CDR3 comprises 16 residues.

CDR3 coding DNA: TGCGCCAGCAGTGATCCCGGACTAGCGGGGGGACCTGAGCAGTACTTC. Translation gives CASSDPGLAGGPEQYF. The rearrangement joins TRBV10-2 to TRBJ2-7; 14 bases agree with TRBD2. The germline V gene encodes CDR1 WSHSY and CDR2 SAAADI. The CDR3 totals 16 residues. After removal of 3 bases from V and 7 bases from J, the junction contained 8 bases not matched to a gene.

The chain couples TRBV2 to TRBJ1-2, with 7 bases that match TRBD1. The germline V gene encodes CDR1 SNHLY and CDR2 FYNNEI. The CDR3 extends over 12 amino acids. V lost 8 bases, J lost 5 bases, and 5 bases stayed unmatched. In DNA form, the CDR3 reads TGTGCCAGCCGGGACAGTAAATATGGCTACACCTTC. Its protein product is CASRDSKYGYTF.

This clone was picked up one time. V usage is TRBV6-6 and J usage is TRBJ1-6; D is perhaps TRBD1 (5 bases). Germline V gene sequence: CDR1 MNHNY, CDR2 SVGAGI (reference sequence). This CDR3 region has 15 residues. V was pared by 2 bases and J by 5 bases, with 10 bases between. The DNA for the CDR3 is TGTGCCAGCAGTTACGGGGCGGTCCATAATTCACCCCTCCACTTT. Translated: CASSYGAVHNSPLHF.

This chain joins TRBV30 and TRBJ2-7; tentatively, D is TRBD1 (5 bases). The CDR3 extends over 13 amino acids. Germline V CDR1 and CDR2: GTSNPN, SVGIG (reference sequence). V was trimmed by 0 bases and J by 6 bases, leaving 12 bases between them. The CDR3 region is CAWSVQVPGEQYF. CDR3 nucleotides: TGTGCCTGGAGTGTACAGGTTCCGGGCGAGCAGTACTTC.

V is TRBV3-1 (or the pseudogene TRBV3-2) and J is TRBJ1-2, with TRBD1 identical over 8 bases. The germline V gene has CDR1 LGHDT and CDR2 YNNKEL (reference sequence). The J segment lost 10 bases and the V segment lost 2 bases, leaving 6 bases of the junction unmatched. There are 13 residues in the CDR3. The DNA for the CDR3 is TGTGCCAGCAGCCAAAACGGACAGGGTGACTACACCTTC. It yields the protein CASSQNGQGDYTF.

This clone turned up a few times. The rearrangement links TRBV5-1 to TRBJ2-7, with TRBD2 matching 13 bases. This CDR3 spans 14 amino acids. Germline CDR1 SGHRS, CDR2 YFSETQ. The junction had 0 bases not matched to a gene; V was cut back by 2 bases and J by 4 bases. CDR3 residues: CASSLLAGGYEQYF. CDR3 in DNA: TGCGCCAGCAGCTTACTAGCGGGGGGGTACGAGCAGTACTTC.

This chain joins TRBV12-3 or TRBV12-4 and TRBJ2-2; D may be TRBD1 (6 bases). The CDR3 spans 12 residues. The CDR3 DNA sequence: TGTGTAACAGGGAGGAACACCGGGGAGCTGTTTTTT. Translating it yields CVTGRNTGELFF.

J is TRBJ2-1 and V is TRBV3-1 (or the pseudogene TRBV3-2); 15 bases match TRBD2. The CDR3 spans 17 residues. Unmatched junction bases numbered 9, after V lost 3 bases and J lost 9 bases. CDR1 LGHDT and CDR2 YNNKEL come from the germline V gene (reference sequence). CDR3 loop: CASSHGRTSGGGGEQFF. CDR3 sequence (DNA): TGTGCCAGCAGCCATGGCCGGACTAGCGGGGGGGGTGGTGAGCAGTTCTTC.

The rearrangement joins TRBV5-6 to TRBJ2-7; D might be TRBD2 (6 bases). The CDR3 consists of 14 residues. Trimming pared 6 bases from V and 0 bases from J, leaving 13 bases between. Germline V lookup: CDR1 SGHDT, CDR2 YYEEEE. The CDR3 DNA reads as TGTGCCAGCACCCGGGCGGGGAGCTCCTACGAGCAGTACTTC. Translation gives CASTRAGSSYEQYF.